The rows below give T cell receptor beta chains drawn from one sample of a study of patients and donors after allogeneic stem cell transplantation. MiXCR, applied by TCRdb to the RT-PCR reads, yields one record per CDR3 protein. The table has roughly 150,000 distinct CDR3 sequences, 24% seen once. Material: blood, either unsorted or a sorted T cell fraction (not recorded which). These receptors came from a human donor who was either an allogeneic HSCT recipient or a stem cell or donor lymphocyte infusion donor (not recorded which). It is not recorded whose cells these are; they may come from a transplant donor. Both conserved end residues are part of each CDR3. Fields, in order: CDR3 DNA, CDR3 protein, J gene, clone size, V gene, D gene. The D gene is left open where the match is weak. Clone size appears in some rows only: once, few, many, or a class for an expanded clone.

CDR3 DNA: TGTGCCACCGGTCCCGATGATACCAGCTACACCTTC
CDR3 protein: CATGPDDTSYTF
J gene: TRBJ1-2
clone size: -
V gene: TRBV19
D gene: -

CDR3 DNA: TGCAGCGTCCCCCAAGGGGCGGTCACCGGGGAGCTGTTTTTT
CDR3 protein: CSVPQGAVTGELFF
J gene: TRBJ2-2
clone size: -
V gene: TRBV29-1
D gene: -

CDR3 DNA: TGCAGTGCTACCGCTAACTCCCCACGGGATGAGCAGTTCTTC
CDR3 protein: CSATANSPRDEQFF
J gene: TRBJ2-1
clone size: -
V gene: TRBV20-1
D gene: -

CDR3 DNA: TGTGCCAGCAGTTTATCGGGGGTCTACGAGCAGTACTTC
CDR3 protein: CASSLSGVYEQYF
J gene: TRBJ2-7
clone size: -
V gene: TRBV27
D gene: -

CDR3 DNA: TGTGCCAGCAGCCAGGGTCAGAGGGGTGACTATGGCTACACCTTC
CDR3 protein: CASSQGQRGDYGYTF
J gene: TRBJ1-2
clone size: few
V gene: TRBV12-3/TRBV12-4
D gene: -

CDR3 DNA: TGTGCCTGGAGTGGGGGACAGCCTGGAAACACCATATATTTT
CDR3 protein: CAWSGGQPGNTIYF
J gene: TRBJ1-3
clone size: few
V gene: TRBV30
D gene: TRBD1

CDR3 DNA: TGTGCCAGCAGTTACTCGCCCGAGGATACGCAGTATTTT
CDR3 protein: CASSYSPEDTQYF
J gene: TRBJ2-3
clone size: few
V gene: TRBV6-5
D gene: -

CDR3 DNA: TGCGCCAGCAGCGTGACAGGGGGCCACGAGCAGTACTTC
CDR3 protein: CASSVTGGHEQYF
J gene: TRBJ2-7
clone size: -
V gene: TRBV5-1
D gene: TRBD1

CDR3 DNA: TGCAGTGCTAGAGATATGCGGGCAGGAAACACCATATATTTT
CDR3 protein: CSARDMRAGNTIYF
J gene: TRBJ1-3
clone size: many
V gene: TRBV20-1
D gene: -

CDR3 DNA: TGTGCCACCGGGGGTGAGGCTAGCAATCAGCCCCAGCATTTT
CDR3 protein: CATGGEASNQPQHF
J gene: TRBJ1-5
clone size: -
V gene: TRBV24-1
D gene: -

CDR3 DNA: TGCGCCAGCAGCCAAGATCGAGGGATGGGTAATGAAAAACTGTTTTTT
CDR3 protein: CASSQDRGMGNEKLFF
J gene: TRBJ1-4
clone size: few
V gene: TRBV4-3
D gene: -

CDR3 DNA: TGTGCCAGCAGTTTAGAGGAAACAGCAAGACTCTATGGCTACACCTTC
CDR3 protein: CASSLEETARLYGYTF
J gene: TRBJ1-2
clone size: few
V gene: TRBV12-3/TRBV12-4
D gene: -

CDR3 DNA: TGTGCCTTTTCCCTGACAGGGGAGTATGAGCAGTTCTTC
CDR3 protein: CAFSLTGEYEQFF
J gene: TRBJ2-1
clone size: few
V gene: TRBV30
D gene: TRBD1

CDR3 DNA: TGTGCCAGCAGAATACAGGGGACTGAAGCTTTCTTT
CDR3 protein: CASRIQGTEAFF
J gene: TRBJ1-1
clone size: few
V gene: TRBV6-6
D gene: TRBD1

CDR3 DNA: TGTGCCAGCAAAGACAGGGTAGTAATCGCTTTCTTT
CDR3 protein: CASKDRVVIAFF
J gene: TRBJ1-1
clone size: few
V gene: TRBV2
D gene: TRBD1

CDR3 DNA: TGTGCCACCAGCAGAGATCAGAGCGGGGGTCCCTACGAGCAGTACTTC
CDR3 protein: CATSRDQSGGPYEQYF
J gene: TRBJ2-7
clone size: few
V gene: TRBV15
D gene: TRBD2

CDR3 DNA: TGTGCCAGCAGCCAAGATCTTCAGGGGCGATTCACAGATACGCAGTATTTT
CDR3 protein: CASSQDLQGRFTDTQYF
J gene: TRBJ2-3
clone size: few
V gene: TRBV3-1
D gene: -

CDR3 DNA: TGTGCCAGCAGCCCAACTAGCGGGGGGGCCTCTTCTTCACAGCAGTACTTC
CDR3 protein: CASSPTSGGASSSQQYF
J gene: TRBJ2-7
clone size: -
V gene: TRBV7-8
D gene: TRBD2

CDR3 DNA: TGTGCCAGCAGGGGACAGGGAAGGGAAGCTTTCTTT
CDR3 protein: CASRGQGREAFF
J gene: TRBJ1-1
clone size: many
V gene: TRBV12-3/TRBV12-4
D gene: TRBD1

CDR3 DNA: TGCAGCGCCGACTTGAACACTGAAGCTTTCTTT
CDR3 protein: CSADLNTEAFF
J gene: TRBJ1-1
clone size: -
V gene: TRBV29-1
D gene: -

CDR3 DNA: TGTGCCAGCAGTCGCGGGGGGGCCCAGAATGAGCAGTTCTTC
CDR3 protein: CASSRGGAQNEQFF
J gene: TRBJ2-1
clone size: -
V gene: TRBV28
D gene: TRBD2

CDR3 DNA: TGCGCCAGCAGCTTATTACCAGAAACCCTTGAGCAGTTCTTC
CDR3 protein: CASSLLPETLEQFF
J gene: TRBJ2-1
clone size: -
V gene: TRBV5-1
D gene: -

CDR3 DNA: TGCAGCTCCGGACAGATGAACACTGAAGCTTTCTTT
CDR3 protein: CSSGQMNTEAFF
J gene: TRBJ1-1
clone size: few
V gene: TRBV29-1
D gene: -

CDR3 DNA: TGTGCTAGTGGTTTGTTGAGCGGGATCGTCTCCTACGAGCAGTACTTC
CDR3 protein: CASGLLSGIVSYEQYF
J gene: TRBJ2-7
clone size: -
V gene: TRBV12-5
D gene: TRBD2

CDR3 DNA: TGTGCTAGTGCCATCACAGATACGCAGTATTTT
CDR3 protein: CASAITDTQYF
J gene: TRBJ2-3
clone size: -
V gene: TRBV12-5
D gene: -

CDR3 DNA: TGCAGCGTGAACAAATGGGGGGCGAGCTCCTACAATGAGCAGTTCTTC
CDR3 protein: CSVNKWGASSYNEQFF
J gene: TRBJ2-1
clone size: -
V gene: TRBV29-1
D gene: -

CDR3 DNA: TGTGCCAGCAGCTTATTTCTACTAAATCAGCCCCAGCATTTT
CDR3 protein: CASSLFLLNQPQHF
J gene: TRBJ1-5
clone size: -
V gene: TRBV7-2
D gene: -

CDR3 DNA: TGTGCCAGCAGCTCCCCGGCGCGGGAGGCAAGGGGAGAGACCCAGTACTTC
CDR3 protein: CASSSPAREARGETQYF
J gene: TRBJ2-5
clone size: -
V gene: TRBV11-3
D gene: TRBD2

CDR3 DNA: TGTGCCAGCAGCTACCCACCCCATTTTGGCACAGATACGCAGTATTTT
CDR3 protein: CASSYPPHFGTDTQYF
J gene: TRBJ2-3
clone size: -
V gene: TRBV12-3/TRBV12-4
D gene: -

CDR3 DNA: TGTGCCAGCAGCCCAACCAGGGACAAAGAGACCCAGTACTTC
CDR3 protein: CASSPTRDKETQYF
J gene: TRBJ2-5
clone size: -
V gene: TRBV7-2
D gene: -